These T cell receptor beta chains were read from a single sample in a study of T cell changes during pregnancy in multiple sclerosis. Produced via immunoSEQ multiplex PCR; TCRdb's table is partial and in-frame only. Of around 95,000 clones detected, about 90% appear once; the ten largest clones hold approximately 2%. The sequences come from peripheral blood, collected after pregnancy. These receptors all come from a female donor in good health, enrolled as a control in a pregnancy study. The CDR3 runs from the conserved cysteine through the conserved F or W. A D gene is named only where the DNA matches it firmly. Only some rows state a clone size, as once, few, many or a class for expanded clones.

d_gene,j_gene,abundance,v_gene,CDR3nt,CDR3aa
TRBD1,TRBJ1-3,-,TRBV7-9,TGTGCAAGCGACAGGGCTGGAAACACCATATATTTT,CASDRAGNTIYF
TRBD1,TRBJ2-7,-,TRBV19,TGTGCCAGTAGGGACAGGGGGGTTTCCGAGCAGTACTTC,CASRDRGVSEQYF
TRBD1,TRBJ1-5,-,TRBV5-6,TGTGCCAGCAGCTCGGGAGGGGGCTTCATTTACTCTCAGCCCCAGCATTTT,CASSSGGGFIYSQPQHF
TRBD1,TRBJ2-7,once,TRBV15,TGTGCCACCAGCAGAGGAGGACAGGGGTCCTACGAGCAGTACTTC,CATSRGGQGSYEQYF
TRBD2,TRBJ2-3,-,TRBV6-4,TGTGCCAGCAGTGAGGGAATAGCGGGATCAGATACGCAGTATTTT,CASSEGIAGSDTQYF
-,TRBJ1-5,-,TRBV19,TGTGCCAGTGAACCCGGGACAAGGGCGGGTCAGGTCTTTAGCAATCAGCCCCAGCATTTT,CASEPGTRAGQVFSNQPQHF
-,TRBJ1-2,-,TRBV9,TGTGCCAGCAGCGTAGTGATTCCCGGCGGTGGCTACACCTTC,CASSVVIPGGGYTF
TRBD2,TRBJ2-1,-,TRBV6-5,TGTGCCAGCAGTTACGGACTAGCGGGGCCCCACGATGAGCAGTTCTTC,CASSYGLAGPHDEQFF
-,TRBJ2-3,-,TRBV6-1,TGTGCCAGCAGACTGGGCACAGATACGCAGTATTTT,CASRLGTDTQYF
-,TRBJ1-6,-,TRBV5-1,TGCGCCAGCAGCTCAGGGAGGGATTCACCCCTCCACTTT,CASSSGRDSPLHF
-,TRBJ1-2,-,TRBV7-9,TGTGCCAGCAGCTCGGGACTGACGCCCCCATCAGATGGCTACACCTTC,CASSSGLTPPSDGYTF
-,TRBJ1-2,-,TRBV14,TGTGCCAGCAGCCAATTTTATCGGTATGGCTACACCTTC,CASSQFYRYGYTF
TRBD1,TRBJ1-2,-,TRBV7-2,TGTGCCAGCACGGCAGGGGGCTTTGGCTACACCTTC,CASTAGGFGYTF
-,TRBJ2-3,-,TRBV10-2,TGCGCCAGCAGTGACGGACTCGTCCTAAACACAGATACGCAGTATTTT,CASSDGLVLNTDTQYF